A single sample is the source of the 10 T cell receptor beta chains below, sequenced in a study of shared clonotypes between healthy human individuals (dated by TCRdb to 2018 to 2021). The library was prepared using the immunoSEQ multiplex PCR assay. The table comes from immuneACCESS by way of TCRdb, which keeps in-frame sequences with V and J called. Part of the clones is missing from these tables; in studies checked, under half for an unresolved V gene and the rest for unknown reasons. Present in this sample are roughly 2.5 million clones, 90% to 95% of which were seen just once. The top ten hold 0.11% to 0.15% of the sample. The sequenced material came from naive CD4+ T cells sorted from blood. What this sample's cell subset or site label stands for: CD45RA+ positively selected. These receptors came from a man between 18 and 29 years old in good health.

This CDR3 is CASSEREGEKLFF. DNA for the CDR3: TGTGCCAGCAGCGAGAGGGAGGGTGAAAAACTGTTTTTT. The V and J genes are TRBV9 and TRBJ1-4; no clear D. Per germline, CDR1 SGDLS and CDR2 YYNGEE. V shed 3 bases and J shed 7 bases, with 10 bases lying between them. The CDR3 runs to 13 residues.

This rearrangement joins TRBV5-1 to TRBJ2-5, with a weak D call TRBD1 (5 bases). Germline V gives CDR1 SGHRS, CDR2 YFSETQ. Trimming took off 5 bases at V and 2 bases at J, with 13 bases between the two ends. This CDR3 comprises 14 residues. The CDR3, as DNA: TGCGCCAGCAGTCAAGGGGCTAAACAAGAGACCCAGTACTTC. It codes for CASSQGAKQETQYF.

The V and J genes are TRBV2 and TRBJ1-4, with a weak D call TRBD1 (5 bases). CDR1 is SNHLY, CDR2 FYNNEI, per germline. Trimming pared 6 bases from V and 2 bases from J, leaving 10 bases between. This CDR3 spans 14 amino acids. In DNA form, the CDR3 reads TGTGCCAGCAGCAGGGCACCCACTAATGAAAAACTGTTTTTT. It is translated as CASSRAPTNEKLFF. Using reference TRBV2 and TRBJ1-4 for the parts outside the CDR3, the full variable domain is EPEVTQTPSHQVTQMGQEVILRCVPISNHLYFYWYRQILGQKVEFLVSFYNNEISEKSEIFDDQFSVERPDGSNFTLKIRSTKLEDSAMYFCASSRAPTNEKLFFGSGTQLSVL.

The chain recombines TRBV2 with TRBJ1-2; D possibly corresponds to TRBD1 (5 bases). V shed 5 bases and J shed 5 bases, with 21 bases lying between them. The germline gives CDR1 SNHLY, CDR2 FYNNEI. The CDR3 is made up of 16 amino acids. The CDR3 region has the DNA TGTGCCAGCAGTTTCCGGACCGGGGGAGTGAGTTATGGCTACACCTTC. Its protein is CASSFRTGGVSYGYTF.

This chain joins TRBV30 and TRBJ1-2; D unclear. Trimming took off 3 bases at V and 4 bases at J, with 18 bases between the two ends. Germline CDR1 is GTSNPN and CDR2 is SVGIG (reference sequence). The CDR3 consists of 15 residues. The CDR3 sequence is CAWSPTLGSSYGYTF. The CDR3 DNA reads as TGTGCCTGGAGCCCTACCCTGGGGAGTAGCTATGGCTACACCTTC. Together with reference TRBV30 and TRBJ1-2, the CDR3 gives the full variable domain: SQTIHQWPATLVQPVGSPLSLECTVEGTSNPNLYWYRQAAGRGLQLLFYSVGIGQISSEVPQNLSASRPQDRQFILSSKKLLLSDSGFYLCAWSPTLGSSYGYTFGSGTRLTVV.

The chain joins TRBV2 to TRBJ1-1, with D hard to call. The germline V gene has CDR1 SNHLY and CDR2 FYNNEI. Trimming cost V 3 bases and J 6 bases, with 14 bases left between them. The CDR3 is 14 amino acids. CDR3 in DNA: TGTGCCAGCAGTGATCGGAGGTCCAGCCCTGAAGCTTTCTTT. It encodes CASSDRRSSPEAFF.

The chain links TRBV9 to TRBJ2-5; tentatively, D is TRBD2 (6 bases). The CDR3 totals 16 residues. V shed 4 bases and J shed 2 bases, with 18 bases lying between them. Germline CDR1 and CDR2: SGDLS and YYNGEE. The chain's CDR3 is CASSLTGSGLQETQYF. Written as DNA, the CDR3 is TGTGCCAGCAGCCTCACGGGTAGCGGATTACAAGAGACCCAGTACTTC.

This clone was seen just once. The gene calls are TRBV28 and TRBJ2-7; D is possibly TRBD1 or TRBD2 (5 bases each). The CDR3 is 12 residues long. Trimming pared 10 bases from V and 2 bases from J, leaving 12 bases between. Germline assignment: CDR1 MDHEN and CDR2 SYDVKM. For the CDR3, the DNA is TGTGCCACTAGGGACGCGACCTACGAGCAGTACTTC. Encoded protein: CATRDATYEQYF.

The V gene is TRBV5-5, the J gene TRBJ1-1; 7 bases align to TRBD1. Trimming at V came to 3 bases and at J to 1 base, leaving 3 bases not matched to a gene. The CDR3 sequence is 14 residues long. Germline V lookup: CDR1 SGHKS, CDR2 YYEKEE (reference sequence). The CDR3 region is CASSSTGPNTEAFF. DNA for the CDR3: TGTGCCAGCAGCTCGACAGGGCCGAACACTGAAGCTTTCTTT.

About this clone: Other DNA sequences in this specimen translate into the identical CDR3. The chain couples TRBV5-1 to TRBJ2-2; D is perhaps TRBD1 or TRBD2 (5 bases each). Trimming pared 2 bases from V and 4 bases from J, leaving 12 bases between. The germline gives CDR1 SGHRS, CDR2 YFSETQ. The CDR3 loop spans 15 amino acids. The CDR3 spells CASSLSGTGTGELFF. CDR3 coding DNA: TGCGCCAGCAGCTTATCCGGGACCGGCACCGGGGAGCTGTTTTTT.